These 25 T cell receptor beta chains were sequenced from one sample in a study of cytomegalovirus exposure and HLA in healthy donors. Sequenced by immunoSEQ multiplex PCR; TCRdb stores in-frame clones only, minus some. Altogether roughly 300,000 clones are present, over 75% being singletons, with the ten largest covering roughly 1%. The sequenced sample was PBMCs. The receptors were gathered from a woman under 30 in good health and CMV-seronegative.

V usage is TRBV5-6 and J usage is TRBJ2-5, with 7 bases fitting TRBD2. The CDR3 extends over 14 amino acids. V was pared by 0 bases and J by 5 bases, with 4 bases of the junction left unmatched. Germline-derived CDR1 and CDR2 are SGHDT and YYEEEE. CDR3 coding DNA: TGTGCCAGCAGCTTGGGGGACTACGGGGAGACCCAGTACTTC. Translation gives CASSLGDYGETQYF. Full variable domain (outside the CDR3, taken from reference TRBV5-6 and TRBJ2-5): DAGVTQSPTHLIKTRGQQVTLRCSPKSGHDTVSWYQQALGQGPQFIFQYYEEEERQRGNFPDRFSGHQFPNYSSELNVNALLLGDSALYLCASSLGDYGETQYFGPGTRLLVL.

This clone was picked up one time. The chain joins TRBV14 to TRBJ2-7; TRBD1 matches at 7 bases. The CDR3 sequence is 13 residues long. Germline values: CDR1 SGHDN, CDR2 FVKESK. Trimming cost V 6 bases and J 1 base; bases outside gene matches: 3. The CDR3 nucleotides read TGTGCCAGCAGACGACAGGGTTCCTACGAGCAGTACTTC. Its protein is CASRRQGSYEQYF.

This clone appeared a few times. CDR3 coding DNA: TGTGCCAGCAGTGAGCGGGCTAGCGACGACGAGCAGTACTTC. Residues: CASSERASDDEQYF. This chain links TRBV6-1 with TRBJ2-7; D might be TRBD2 (6 bases). CDR1 is MNHNS, CDR2 SASEGT, per germline. The CDR3 is 14 amino acids. Trimming cost V 3 bases and J 5 bases, with 14 bases left between them.

The chain has TRBV6-4 and TRBJ2-7; D is perhaps TRBD2 (7 bases). V was clipped by 3 bases and J by 0 bases, with 15 bases between them. The CDR3 has 16 amino acids. Germline V gene sequence: CDR1 MRHNA, CDR2 SNTAGT. The CDR3 region is CASSEQGGSASYEQYF. The CDR3 coding sequence is TGTGCCAGCAGTGAACAGGGCGGGAGTGCCTCCTACGAGCAGTACTTC.

In nucleotides, the CDR3 is TGTGCCAGCAGTCATCCGGGACAGGGTCGTTACGAGCAGTACTTC. Its protein product is CASSHPGQGRYEQYF. The rearrangement uses TRBV5-4 and TRBJ2-7; TRBD1 matches 9 bases. Trimming took 5 bases from V and 4 from J; bases not matched to a gene: 10. The CDR3 consists of 15 residues. In germline, CDR1 is SGHNT, CDR2 YYREEE (reference sequence).

This clone was recorded once. Distinct nucleotide sequences in the sample also encode this CDR3. The chain employs TRBV5-1 and TRBJ2-7; tentative D call: TRBD2 (5 bases). V lost 4 bases to trimming and J lost 4 bases, with 6 bases between them. The CDR3 length is 11 residues. CDR1 and CDR2 (germline): SGHRS, YFSETQ. CDR3 protein: CASSPGYEQYF. CDR3 bases: TGCGCCAGCAGCCCGGGGTACGAGCAGTACTTC.

The gene calls are TRBV9 and TRBJ2-5; D gene unclear. The CDR3 covers 16 residues. Trimming removed 0 bases at V and 0 bases at J, with 12 bases between. Germline CDR1 SGDLS, CDR2 YYNGEE. The DNA for the CDR3 is TGTGCCAGCAGCGTAGTTGCGAGAGAAGACCAAGAGACCCAGTACTTC. It yields the protein CASSVVAREDQETQYF.

This CDR3 reads CASILMETQYF. DNA for the CDR3: TGTGCCAGCATCCTAATGGAGACCCAGTACTTC. The rearrangement joins TRBV2 to TRBJ2-5; no reliable D call. The germline V gene encodes CDR1 SNHLY and CDR2 FYNNEI. The CDR3 totals 11 residues. V lost 7 bases and J 5 bases, leaving 8 bases between the germline ends.

The V and J genes are TRBV11-3 and TRBJ2-1; TRBD1 matches at 7 bases. V shed 5 bases, J shed 0 bases, and the junction held 7 bases outside the gene matches. This CDR3 is 16 amino acids long. The germline gives CDR1 SGHNT, CDR2 YENEEA. The CDR3 DNA sequence: TGTGCCAGCAGCCCACGGGACAGCCTCTCCTACAATGAGCAGTTCTTC. It is translated as CASSPRDSLSYNEQFF.

DNA of the CDR3: TGCGCCAGCAGCCAAGCAGGGACTAGCGGGACCTACGAGCAGTACTTC. This sequence encodes CASSQAGTSGTYEQYF. This chain joins TRBV4-1 and TRBJ2-7; TRBD2 matches at 13 bases. CDR3 length equals 16 residues. Germline assignment: CDR1 MGHRA and CDR2 YSYEKL. V lost 1 base, J lost 2 bases, and 2 bases stayed unmatched.

The sample holds a few counts of this clone. The rearrangement joins TRBV28 to TRBJ1-5; perhaps TRBD1 as D (5 bases). The CDR3 has 15 residues. CDR1 is MDHEN and CDR2 is SYDVKM in the germline V gene. The ends were cut back, 2 bases at V and 3 bases at J, with 11 bases in the middle. This chain's CDR3 is CASSLRGGTNQPQHF. In DNA form, the CDR3 reads TGTGCCAGCAGTTTACGGGGGGGGACCAATCAGCCCCAGCATTTT.

The CDR3 is CASSYPDRGRIDTQYF. CDR3 nucleotide sequence: TGTGCCAGCAGTTACCCGGACAGGGGGAGGATAGATACGCAGTATTTT. The V gene is TRBV6-5, the J gene TRBJ2-3; 10 nucleotides agree with TRBD1. J gave up 5 bases and V 2 bases, and 7 bases lay outside the gene matches. The CDR3 has 16 residues. The germline gives CDR1 MNHEY, CDR2 SVGAGI.

The chain uses TRBV11-2 and TRBJ2-1; TRBD2 agrees at 10 bases. Germline trimming cut 4 bases from V and 6 bases from J; bases unmatched to any gene: 3. Germline CDR1 SGHAT, CDR2 FQNNGV. The CDR3 extends over 14 amino acids. The CDR3 DNA reads TGTGCCAGCAGCTGGGCTAGCGGGAGCAATGAGCAGTTCTTC. This codes for CASSWASGSNEQFF.

The chain employs TRBV5-1 and TRBJ2-1; 10 bases fit TRBD2. V shed 2 bases, J shed 16 bases, and the junction held 9 bases outside the gene matches. The germline CDR1 and CDR2 sequences are SGHRS and YFSETQ. This CDR3 is 13 amino acids long. CDR3 DNA: TGCGCCAGCAGCTTATATCTAGCGGGAGAGGGATTCTTC. Protein: CASSLYLAGEGFF. The variable domain in full, with the rest retrieved from reference TRBV5-1 and TRBJ2-1, is KAGVTQTPRYLIKTRGQQVTLSCSPISGHRSVSWYQQTPGQGLQFLFEYFSETQRNKGNFPGRFSGRQFSNSRSEMNVSTLELGDSALYLCASSLYLAGEGFFGPGTRLTVL.

The chain has TRBV5-1 and TRBJ2-3; TRBD1 agrees at 7 bases. Germline V CDR1 and CDR2: SGHRS, YFSETQ. V gave up 3 bases and J gave up 2 bases; unmatched junction bases: 3. CDR3 length: 14 residues. The CDR3 loop is CASSWDRDTDTQYF. CDR3 nucleotide sequence: TGCGCCAGCAGCTGGGACAGAGACACAGATACGCAGTATTTT.

CDR3 in amino acids: CASSLVGQGNSPLHF. The CDR3 DNA sequence: TGTGCCAGCAGCTTAGTGGGACAGGGTAATTCACCCCTCCACTTT. The V and J genes are TRBV7-9 and TRBJ1-6, with 9 bases aligning to TRBD1. The CDR3 spans 15 residues. Germline V lookup: CDR1 SEHNR, CDR2 FQNEAQ (reference sequence). Trimming cost V 1 base and J 6 bases; bases outside gene matches: 1.

This clone was seen a handful of times. The rearrangement links TRBV5-4 to TRBJ2-2; D is perhaps TRBD1 (6 bases). V gave up 0 bases and J gave up 6 bases, with 9 bases separating them. CDR1 is SGHNT and CDR2 is YYREEE in the germline V gene (reference sequence). The CDR3 loop spans 14 amino acids. CDR3 DNA: TGTGCCAGCAGCTTGGTACAGGGATCCGGGGAGCTGTTTTTT. It encodes CASSLVQGSGELFF.

This chain joins TRBV29-1 and TRBJ1-1, with 9 bases aligning to TRBD1. CDR1 is SQVTM, CDR2 ANQGSEA, per germline. Trimming cost V 7 bases and J 6 bases; bases outside gene matches: 9. The CDR3 runs 13 residues. The DNA for the CDR3 is TGCAGCGCCCCGGACAGGGGAGGGGCTGAAGCTTTCTTT. Translating gives CSAPDRGGAEAFF.

The genes are TRBV11-2 and TRBJ1-2, with 11 bases lining up with TRBD1. Germline CDR1 reads SGHAT; CDR2 reads FQNNGV. The CDR3 is 17 amino acids. Trimming at V came to 1 base and at J to 0 bases, leaving 4 bases not matched to a gene. The CDR3 sequence: CASSLGTGGISNYGYTF. CDR3 bases: TGTGCCAGCAGCTTAGGGACAGGGGGCATATCTAACTATGGCTACACCTTC.

The CDR3 spells CASTLGAGTSGGNEQFF. The CDR3 bases are TGCGCCAGCACCCTGGGGGCCGGGACTAGCGGGGGAAATGAGCAGTTCTTC. This chain links TRBV5-1 with TRBJ2-1; 14 bases are a match to TRBD2. The trim removed 6 bases at V and 7 bases at J, leaving 12 bases unmatched. The germline V gene encodes CDR1 SGHRS and CDR2 YFSETQ. This CDR3 spans 17 amino acids.

The chain combines TRBV28 with TRBJ2-7; D possibly corresponds to TRBD2 (5 bases). This CDR3 region has 14 residues. CDR1 MDHEN and CDR2 SYDVKM come from the germline V gene. The germline V and J ends were trimmed by 5 bases and 2 bases, with 13 bases remaining between them. The CDR3 reads CASSVSGMTYEQYF. CDR3 nucleotide sequence: TGTGCCAGCAGTGTCTCCGGGATGACCTACGAGCAGTACTTC. Full variable domain (rest looked up from reference TRBV28 and TRBJ2-7): DVKVTQSSRYLVKRTGEKVFLECVQDMDHENMFWYRQDPGLGLRLIYFSYDVKMKEKGDIPEGYSVSREKKERFSLILESASTNQTSMYLCASSVSGMTYEQYFGPGTRLTVT.

V and J are TRBV28 and TRBJ1-2; D is unresolved. The CDR3 has 12 amino acids. Trimming stripped 3 bases from V and 4 bases from J, with 6 bases between. Germline CDR1 reads MDHEN; CDR2 reads SYDVKM. CDR3 amino acids: CASSFLGYGYTF. In nucleotides, the CDR3 is TGTGCCAGCAGTTTTCTCGGCTATGGCTACACCTTC.

This chain joins TRBV6-5 and TRBJ1-2; D ambiguous. The CDR3 length is 15 residues. From germline, CDR1 is MNHEY and CDR2 SVGAGI. Trimming stripped 1 base from V and 1 base from J, with 10 bases between. CDR3 in DNA: TGTGCCAGCAGTTACTATGGGGAGCGTAACTATGGCTACACCTTC. Amino acid sequence: CASSYYGERNYGYTF.

In this sample, this clone turned up a few times. The V and J genes are TRBV28 and TRBJ1-5; D is ambiguous. The CDR3 covers 14 residues. V shed 3 bases and J shed 1 base, with 7 bases lying between them. Germline CDR1 MDHEN, CDR2 SYDVKM. The CDR3 protein is CASSLTPSNQPQHF. CDR3 DNA: TGTGCCAGCAGTTTGACACCGAGCAATCAGCCCCAGCATTTT.

The chain joins TRBV5-4 to TRBJ2-1; D perhaps matches TRBD2 (5 bases). The CDR3 runs 14 residues. CDR1 SGHNT and CDR2 YYREEE come from the germline V gene (reference sequence). V was clipped by 1 base and J by 5 bases, with 10 bases between them. For the CDR3, the DNA is TGTGCCAGCAGCTTGTGGTCCGGGAACAATGAGCAGTTCTTC. Amino acids: CASSLWSGNNEQFF.